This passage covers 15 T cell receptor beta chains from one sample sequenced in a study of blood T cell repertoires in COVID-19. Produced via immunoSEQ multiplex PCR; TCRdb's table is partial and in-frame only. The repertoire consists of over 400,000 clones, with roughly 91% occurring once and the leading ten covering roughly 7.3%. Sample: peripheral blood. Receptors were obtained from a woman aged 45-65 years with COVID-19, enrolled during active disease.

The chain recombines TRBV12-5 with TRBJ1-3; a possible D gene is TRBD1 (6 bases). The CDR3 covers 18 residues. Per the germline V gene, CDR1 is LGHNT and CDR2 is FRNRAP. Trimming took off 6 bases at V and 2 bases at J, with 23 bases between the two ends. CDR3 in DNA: TGTGCTAGTGGCCGACTTCATGATACAGGGAGAACTGGAAACACCATATATTTT. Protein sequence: CASGRLHDTGRTGNTIYF.

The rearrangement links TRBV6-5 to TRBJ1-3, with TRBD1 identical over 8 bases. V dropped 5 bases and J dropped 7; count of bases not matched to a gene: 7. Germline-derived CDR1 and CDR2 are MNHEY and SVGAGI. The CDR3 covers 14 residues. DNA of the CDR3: TGTGCCAGCAGTCCGACAGGGGACGGGAACACCATATATTTT. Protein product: CASSPTGDGNTIYF.

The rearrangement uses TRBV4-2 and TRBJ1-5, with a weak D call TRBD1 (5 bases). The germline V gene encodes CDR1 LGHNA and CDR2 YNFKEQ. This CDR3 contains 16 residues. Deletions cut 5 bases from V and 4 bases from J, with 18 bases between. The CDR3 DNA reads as TGTGCCAGCAGCTCTCTTAGCGGGGGGACTAATCAGCCCCAGCATTTT. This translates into CASSSLSGGTNQPQHF.

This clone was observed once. CDR3 sequence: CASRQGLAGLDAYEQYF. DNA for the CDR3: TGCGCCAGCAGGCAGGGACTAGCGGGCCTGGATGCATACGAGCAGTACTTC. The V call is TRBV5-1, the J call TRBJ2-7, with TRBD2 identical over 12 bases. V dropped 5 bases and J dropped 4; count of bases not matched to a gene: 13. The length of the CDR3 is 17 residues. CDR1 and CDR2 from the germline V gene are SGHRS and YFSETQ.

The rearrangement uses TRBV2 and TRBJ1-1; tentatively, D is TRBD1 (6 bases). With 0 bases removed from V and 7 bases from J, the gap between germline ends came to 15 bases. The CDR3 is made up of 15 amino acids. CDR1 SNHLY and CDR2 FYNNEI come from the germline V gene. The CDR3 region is CASSEAEGGMREAFF. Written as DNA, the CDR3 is TGTGCCAGCAGTGAAGCGGAAGGGGGTATGCGTGAAGCTTTCTTT. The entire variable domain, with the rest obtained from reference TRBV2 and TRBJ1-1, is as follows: EPEVTQTPSHQVTQMGQEVILRCVPISNHLYFYWYRQILGQKVEFLVSFYNNEISEKSEIFDDQFSVERPDGSNFTLKIRSTKLEDSAMYFCASSEAEGGMREAFFGQGTRLTVV.

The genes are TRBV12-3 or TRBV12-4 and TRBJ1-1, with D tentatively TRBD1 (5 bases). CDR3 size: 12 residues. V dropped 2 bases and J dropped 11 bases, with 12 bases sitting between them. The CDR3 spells CASSLKGLKAFF. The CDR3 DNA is TGTGCCAGCAGTTTAAAGGGACTAAAGGCTTTCTTT.

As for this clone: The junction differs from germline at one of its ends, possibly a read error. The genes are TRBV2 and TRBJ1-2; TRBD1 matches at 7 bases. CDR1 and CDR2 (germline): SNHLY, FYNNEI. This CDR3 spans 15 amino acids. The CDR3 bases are TGTGCCAGCAGGGAAGGGACAGTATTGGACTATGGCTACACCTTC. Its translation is CASREGTVLDYGYTF.

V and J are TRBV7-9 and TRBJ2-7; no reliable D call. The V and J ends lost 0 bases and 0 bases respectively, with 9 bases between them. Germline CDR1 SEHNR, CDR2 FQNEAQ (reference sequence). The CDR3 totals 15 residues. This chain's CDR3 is CASSLAYISSYEQYF. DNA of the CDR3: TGTGCCAGCAGCTTAGCGTATATCAGCTCCTACGAGCAGTACTTC.

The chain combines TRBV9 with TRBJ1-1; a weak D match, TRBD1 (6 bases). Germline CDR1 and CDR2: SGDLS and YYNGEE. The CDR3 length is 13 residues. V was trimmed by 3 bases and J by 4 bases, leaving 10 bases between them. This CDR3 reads CASSATGSTEAFF. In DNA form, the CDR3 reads TGTGCCAGCAGCGCTACAGGGAGCACTGAAGCTTTCTTT. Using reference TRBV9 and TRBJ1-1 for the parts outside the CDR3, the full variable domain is DSGVTQTPKHLITATGQRVTLRCSPRSGDLSVYWYQQSLDQGLQFLIQYYNGEERAKGNILERFSAQQFPDLHSELNLSSLELGDSALYFCASSATGSTEAFFGQGTRLTVV.

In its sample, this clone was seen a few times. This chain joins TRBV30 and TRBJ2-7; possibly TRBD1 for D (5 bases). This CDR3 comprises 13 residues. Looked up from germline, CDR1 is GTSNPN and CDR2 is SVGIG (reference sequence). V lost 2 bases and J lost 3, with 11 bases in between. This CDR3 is CAWSTQTVYEQYF. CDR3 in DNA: TGTGCCTGGAGTACCCAGACAGTCTACGAGCAGTACTTC.

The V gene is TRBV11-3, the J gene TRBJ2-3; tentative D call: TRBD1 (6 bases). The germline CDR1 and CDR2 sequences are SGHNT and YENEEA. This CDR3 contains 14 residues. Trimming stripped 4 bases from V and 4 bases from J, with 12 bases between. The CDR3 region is CASSSGVGADTQYF. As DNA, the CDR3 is TGTGCCAGCAGCTCAGGGGTCGGGGCAGATACGCAGTATTTT.

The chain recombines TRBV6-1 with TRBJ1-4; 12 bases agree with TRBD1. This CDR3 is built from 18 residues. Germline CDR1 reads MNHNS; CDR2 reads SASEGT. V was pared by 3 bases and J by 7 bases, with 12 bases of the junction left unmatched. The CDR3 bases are TGTGCCAGCAGTGACAGGGACAGGGGGCCCCCAGGGGGTGAAAAACTGTTTTTT. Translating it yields CASSDRDRGPPGGEKLFF.

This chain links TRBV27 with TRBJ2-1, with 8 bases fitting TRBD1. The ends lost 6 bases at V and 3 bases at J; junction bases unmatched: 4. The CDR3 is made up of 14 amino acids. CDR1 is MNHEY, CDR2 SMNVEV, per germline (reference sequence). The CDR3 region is CASSTGGNYNEQFF. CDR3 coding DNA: TGTGCCAGCAGCACAGGGGGAAACTACAATGAGCAGTTCTTC.

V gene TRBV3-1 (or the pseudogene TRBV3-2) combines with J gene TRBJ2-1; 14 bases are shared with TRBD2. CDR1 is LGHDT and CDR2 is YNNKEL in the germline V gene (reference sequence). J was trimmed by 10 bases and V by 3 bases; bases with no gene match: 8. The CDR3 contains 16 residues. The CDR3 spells CASSQITGLAGVEQFF. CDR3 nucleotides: TGTGCCAGCAGCCAGATAACGGGACTAGCGGGGGTGGAGCAGTTCTTC.

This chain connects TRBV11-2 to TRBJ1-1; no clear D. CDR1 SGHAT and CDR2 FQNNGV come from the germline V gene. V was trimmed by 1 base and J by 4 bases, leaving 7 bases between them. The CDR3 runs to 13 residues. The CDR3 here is CASSLGDTTEAFF. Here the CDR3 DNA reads TGTGCCAGCAGCTTAGGAGACACCACTGAAGCTTTCTTT. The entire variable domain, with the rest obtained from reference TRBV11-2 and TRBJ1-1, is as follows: EAGVAQSPRYKIIEKRQSVAFWCNPISGHATLYWYQQILGQGPKLLIQFQNNGVVDDSQLPKDRFSAERLKGVDSTLKIQPAKLEDSAVYLCASSLGDTTEAFFGQGTRLTVV.